This entry features one T cell receptor beta chain sequence. The antigen remains unidentified. The data stem from a study of shared clonotypes between healthy human individuals. Findings of the study overall: Even with large depth, rarefaction showed that sorted-subset sequencing was incomplete. Tissues were not sampled, only blood, and their repertoires likely differ. Represented genetic and exposure-history diversity was restricted by having few donors.

CD45RO-negative, CCR7-selected cells formed the naive CD8 fraction, which excluded terminally differentiated effector memory CD45RA+ cells. V was shortened by 8 bases and J by 4 bases, with 15 bases between the two germline ends. The CDR3 runs to 13 residues. Germline lookup yields CDR1 SGHNT and CDR2 YENEEA. In the sorted-subset replicate PCRs, about 200 ng DNA, tens of thousands of T cell genomes, was used. Some clones are missing from TCRdb's copy, which holds only in-frame ones; the method was immunoSEQ multiplex PCR. This table has about 2,100,000 clones, about 92% appearing once. The source of this sequence is a man between 18 and 35 years old in good health. Some clones in this sample may be carry-over from other donors' samples. The sequenced material came from naive CD8+ T cells from PBMCs. The genes are TRBV11-3 and TRBJ2-7, with D perhaps being TRBD1 or TRBD2 (5 bases each). CDR3: CASEQRDLYEQYF. CDR3 DNA sequence: TGTGCCAGCGAGCAGAGGGACCTATACGAGCAGTACTTC.